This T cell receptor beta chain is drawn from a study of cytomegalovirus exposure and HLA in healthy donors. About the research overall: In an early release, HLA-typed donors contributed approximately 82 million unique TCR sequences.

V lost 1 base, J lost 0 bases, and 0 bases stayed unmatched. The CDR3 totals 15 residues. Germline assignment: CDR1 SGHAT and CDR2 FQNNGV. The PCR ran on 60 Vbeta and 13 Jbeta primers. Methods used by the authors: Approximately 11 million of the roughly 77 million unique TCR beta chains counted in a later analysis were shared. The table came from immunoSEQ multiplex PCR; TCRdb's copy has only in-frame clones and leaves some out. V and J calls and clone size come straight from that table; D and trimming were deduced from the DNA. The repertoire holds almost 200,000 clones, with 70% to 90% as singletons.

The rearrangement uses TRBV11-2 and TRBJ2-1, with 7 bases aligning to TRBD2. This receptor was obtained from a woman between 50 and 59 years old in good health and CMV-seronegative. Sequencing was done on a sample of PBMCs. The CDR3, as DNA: TGTGCCAGCAGCTTAGCTAGCGGCTCCTACAATGAGCAGTTCTTC. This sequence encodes CASSLASGSYNEQFF. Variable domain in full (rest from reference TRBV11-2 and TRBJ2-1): EAGVAQSPRYKIIEKRQSVAFWCNPISGHATLYWYQQILGQGPKLLIQFQNNGVVDDSQLPKDRFSAERLKGVDSTLKIQPAKLEDSAVYLCASSLASGSYNEQFFGPGTRLTVL.